One and the same sample provided the 11 T cell receptor beta chains below, sequenced in a study of vaccination effects on CD4 cells after COVID-19. Their specific antigens are unknown. Produced via immunoSEQ multiplex PCR; TCRdb's table is partial and in-frame only. The data contain around 81,000 clones, 60% to 80% of them singletons. Expansion with viral peptide pools was applied to antigen-specific CD4+ T cells by the ViraFEST assay prior to sequencing. The authors isolated CD4+ T cells after roughly eleven days of culture. All study participants received two doses of BNT162b2 or mRNA-1273 vaccine. The source material was CD4+ T cells from PBMCs cultured with HCoV-OC43 spike peptides, sampled after COVID-19 vaccination. Subset in this sample: HCoV-OC43 spike overlapping peptide pool stimulation. Source of these receptors: a human donor who received a COVID-19 vaccine.

This clone has more than one count but fewer than ten. V and J are TRBV5-4 and TRBJ2-3; D not certain. The CDR3 has 13 amino acids. The germline V and J ends were trimmed by 8 bases and 0 bases, with 10 bases remaining between them. The V gene's germline CDR1 is SGHNT and CDR2 YYREEE (reference sequence). The CDR3 spells CASGRYSTDTQYF. The CDR3 bases are TGTGCCAGTGGTCGCTACAGCACAGATACGCAGTATTTT.

The CDR3 nucleotides read TGTGCCAGCAGTGGTCCCACCGGGGGGCCTAATGAAAAACTGTTTTTT. Protein product: CASSGPTGGPNEKLFF. The chain combines TRBV28 with TRBJ1-4; D perhaps matches TRBD1 (6 bases). V lost 5 bases and J lost 3, with 16 bases in between. CDR1 MDHEN and CDR2 SYDVKM come from the germline V gene. The CDR3 has 16 amino acids.

The chain carries TRBV18 and TRBJ2-7, with 7 bases that match TRBD1. V was clipped by 2 bases and J by 0 bases; unmatched bases: 4. The germline CDR1 and CDR2 sequences are KGHSH and LQKENI. There are 15 residues in the CDR3. For the CDR3, the DNA is TGTGCCAGCTCACCAGCAGGGGGAAGCTCCTACGAGCAGTACGTC. Translating gives CASSPAGGSSYEQYV.

This clone was observed a handful of times. CDR3 region: CASSLTGGGYGYTF. The CDR3 nucleotides are TGTGCCAGCAGCTTGACAGGGGGCGGCTATGGCTACACCTTC. The chain combines TRBV5-4 with TRBJ1-2; 9 bases are a match to TRBD1. CDR3 length: 14 residues. Germline CDR1 and CDR2: SGHNT and YYREEE (reference sequence). V lost 1 base to trimming and J lost 4 bases; unmatched junction nucleotides: 2.

V and J are TRBV27 and TRBJ2-5; D is perhaps TRBD1 or TRBD2 (6 bases each). CDR1 MNHEY and CDR2 SMNVEV come from the germline V gene (reference sequence). V gave up 6 bases and J gave up 5 bases, with 19 bases separating them. The CDR3 covers 15 residues. The CDR3 DNA follows: TGTGCCAGCAGCTTGAACAGGGTAGGGGGGGAGACCCAGTACTTC. Its translation: CASSLNRVGGETQYF.

The gene calls are TRBV2 and TRBJ1-2; D remains ambiguous. The CDR3 extends over 12 amino acids. The germline V gene has CDR1 SNHLY and CDR2 FYNNEI. The ends were cut back, 7 bases at V and 1 base at J, with 7 bases in the middle. CDR3 loop: CASNSGNYGYTF. In DNA form, the CDR3 reads TGTGCCAGCAACAGCGGTAACTATGGCTACACCTTC.

This chain joins TRBV5-1 and TRBJ2-1; the match to TRBD2 covers 7 bases. CDR1 SGHRS and CDR2 YFSETQ come from the germline V gene. V lost 0 bases, J lost 7 bases, and 13 bases stayed unmatched. The CDR3 has 17 residues. The CDR3 reads CASSLAPGLAEGNEQFF. The CDR3 DNA follows: TGCGCCAGCAGCTTGGCCCCGGGGCTAGCGGAGGGTAATGAGCAGTTCTTC.

In its sample, this clone was seen a few times. CDR3 amino acids: CASSLGGVGHEQYV. DNA of the CDR3: TGTGCCAGCAGCTTAGGGGGAGTAGGACACGAGCAGTACGTC. V gene TRBV7-9 combines with J gene TRBJ2-7; a possible D gene is TRBD2 (5 bases). Trimming left V 1 base short and J 5 bases short, with 12 bases between. There are 14 residues in the CDR3. Germline V gene sequence: CDR1 SEHNR, CDR2 FQNEAQ (reference sequence).

V is TRBV4-1 and J is TRBJ1-1; the D is unclear. V lost 0 bases and J 1 base, leaving 6 bases between the germline ends. The germline V gene has CDR1 MGHRA and CDR2 YSYEKL. The CDR3 is 14 amino acids. The CDR3 DNA is TGCGCCAGCAGCCAAGAAACCAGGAACACTGAAGCTTTCTTT. It encodes CASSQETRNTEAFF.

The V and J genes are TRBV6-2 or TRBV6-3 and TRBJ2-7, with TRBD1 matching 10 bases. Germline values: CDR1 MNHEY, CDR2 SVGEGT. CDR3 length: 14 amino acids. V shed 6 bases, J shed 5 bases, and the junction held 7 bases outside the gene matches. This chain's CDR3 is CASSQRTGGNEQYV. CDR3 nucleotide sequence: TGTGCCAGCAGCCAGAGGACAGGGGGAAACGAGCAGTACGTC.

J is TRBJ2-2 and V is TRBV5-1, with D maybe TRBD2 (7 bases). V was pared by 0 bases and J by 5 bases, with 11 bases between. Germline CDR1 SGHRS, CDR2 YFSETQ. This CDR3 comprises 15 residues. The CDR3 sequence: CASSLEGGDTGELFF. CDR3 sequence (DNA): TGCGCCAGCAGCTTGGAAGGGGGGGATACCGGGGAGCTGTTTTTT.